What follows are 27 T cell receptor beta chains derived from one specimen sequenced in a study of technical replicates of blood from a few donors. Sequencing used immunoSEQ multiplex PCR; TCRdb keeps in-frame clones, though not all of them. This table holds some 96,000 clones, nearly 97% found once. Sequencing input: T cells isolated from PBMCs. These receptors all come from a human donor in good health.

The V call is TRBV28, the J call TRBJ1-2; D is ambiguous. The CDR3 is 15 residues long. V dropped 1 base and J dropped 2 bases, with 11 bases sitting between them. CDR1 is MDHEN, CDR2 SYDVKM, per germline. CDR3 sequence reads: CASSLSHSQNYGYTF. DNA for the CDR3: TGTGCCAGCAGTTTATCGCATTCACAGAACTATGGCTACACCTTC.

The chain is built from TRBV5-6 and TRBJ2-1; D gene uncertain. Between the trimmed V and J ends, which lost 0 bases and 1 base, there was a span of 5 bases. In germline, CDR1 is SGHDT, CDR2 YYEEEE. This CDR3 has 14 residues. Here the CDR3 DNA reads TGTGCCAGCAGCTTGGCCGCGTCCTACAATGAGCAGTTCTTC. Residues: CASSLAASYNEQFF.

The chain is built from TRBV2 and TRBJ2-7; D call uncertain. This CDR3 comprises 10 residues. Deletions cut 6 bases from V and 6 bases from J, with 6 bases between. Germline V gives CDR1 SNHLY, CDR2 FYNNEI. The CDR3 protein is CASRAIEQYF. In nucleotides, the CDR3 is TGTGCCAGCAGGGCCATCGAGCAGTACTTC.

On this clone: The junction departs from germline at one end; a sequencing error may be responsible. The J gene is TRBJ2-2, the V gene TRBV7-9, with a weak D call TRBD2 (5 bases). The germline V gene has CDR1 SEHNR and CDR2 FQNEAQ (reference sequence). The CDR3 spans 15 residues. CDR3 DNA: TGTGCCAGCGGCTTCGCCGGACTTGGGCCCGGGGAGCTGTTTTTT. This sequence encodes CASGFAGLGPGELFF.

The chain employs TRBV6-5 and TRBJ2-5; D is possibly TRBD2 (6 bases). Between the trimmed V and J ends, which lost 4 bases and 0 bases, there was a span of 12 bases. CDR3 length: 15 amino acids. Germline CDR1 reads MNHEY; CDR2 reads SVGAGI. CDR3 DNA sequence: TGTGCCAGCAGTTTCCCGGGGGTAAACCAAGAGACCCAGTACTTC. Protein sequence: CASSFPGVNQETQYF.

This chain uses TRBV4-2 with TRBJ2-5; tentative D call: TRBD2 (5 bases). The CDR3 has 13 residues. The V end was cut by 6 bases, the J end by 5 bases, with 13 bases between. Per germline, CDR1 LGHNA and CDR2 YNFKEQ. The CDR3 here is CASRPAGGETQYF. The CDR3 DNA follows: TGTGCCAGCAGACCGGCGGGCGGGGAGACCCAGTACTTC.

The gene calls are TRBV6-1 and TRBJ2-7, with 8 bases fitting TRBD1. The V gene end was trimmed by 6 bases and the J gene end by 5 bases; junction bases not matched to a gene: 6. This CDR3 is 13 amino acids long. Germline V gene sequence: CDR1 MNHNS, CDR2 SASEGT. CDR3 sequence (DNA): TGTGCCAGCAGGACAGGGGTGAAGGACGAGCAGTACTTC. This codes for CASRTGVKDEQYF.

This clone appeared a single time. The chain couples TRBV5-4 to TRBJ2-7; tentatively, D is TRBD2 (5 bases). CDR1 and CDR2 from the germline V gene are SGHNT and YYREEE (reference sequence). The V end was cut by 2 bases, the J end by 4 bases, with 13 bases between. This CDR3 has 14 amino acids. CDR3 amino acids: CASSFRGSTYEQYF. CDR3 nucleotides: TGTGCCAGCAGCTTTCGAGGGAGTACATACGAGCAGTACTTC.

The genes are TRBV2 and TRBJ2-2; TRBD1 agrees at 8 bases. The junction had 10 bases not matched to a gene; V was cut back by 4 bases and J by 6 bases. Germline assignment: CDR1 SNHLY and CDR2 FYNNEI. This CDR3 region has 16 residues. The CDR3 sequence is CASSVSRTGLSGELFF. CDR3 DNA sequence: TGTGCCAGCAGTGTTTCTCGGACAGGGTTGTCCGGGGAGCTGTTTTTT. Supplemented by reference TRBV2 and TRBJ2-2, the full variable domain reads EPEVTQTPSHQVTQMGQEVILRCVPISNHLYFYWYRQILGQKVEFLVSFYNNEISEKSEIFDDQFSVERPDGSNFTLKIRSTKLEDSAMYFCASSVSRTGLSGELFFGEGSRLTVL.

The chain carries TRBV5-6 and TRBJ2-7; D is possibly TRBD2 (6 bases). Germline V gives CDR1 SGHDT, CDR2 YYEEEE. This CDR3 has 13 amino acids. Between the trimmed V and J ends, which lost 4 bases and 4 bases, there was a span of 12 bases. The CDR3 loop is CASSPPRGYEQYF. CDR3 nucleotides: TGTGCCAGCAGCCCCCCTCGGGGGTACGAGCAGTACTTC.

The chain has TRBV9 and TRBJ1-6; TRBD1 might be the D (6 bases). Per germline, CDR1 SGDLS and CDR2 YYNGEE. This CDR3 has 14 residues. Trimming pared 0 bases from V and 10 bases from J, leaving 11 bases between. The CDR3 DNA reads TGTGCCAGCAGCGTAGTACAGGGTGGGTCACCCCTCCACTTT. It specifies CASSVVQGGSPLHF. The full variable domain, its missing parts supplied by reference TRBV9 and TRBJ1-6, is DSGVTQTPKHLITATGQRVTLRCSPRSGDLSVYWYQQSLDQGLQFLIQYYNGEERAKGNILERFSAQQFPDLHSELNLSSLELGDSALYFCASSVVQGGSPLHFGNGTRLTVT.

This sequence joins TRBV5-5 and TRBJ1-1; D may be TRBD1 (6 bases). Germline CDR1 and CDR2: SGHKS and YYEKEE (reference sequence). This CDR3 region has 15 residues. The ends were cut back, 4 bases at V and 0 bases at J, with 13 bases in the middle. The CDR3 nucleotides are TGTGCCAGCAGCGAAACAGGGTATATGAACACTGAAGCTTTCTTT. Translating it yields CASSETGYMNTEAFF.

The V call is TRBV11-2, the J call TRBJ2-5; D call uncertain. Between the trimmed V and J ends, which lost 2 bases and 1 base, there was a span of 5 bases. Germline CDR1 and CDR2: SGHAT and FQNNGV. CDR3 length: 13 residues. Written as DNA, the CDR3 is TGTGCCAGCAGCTTAATTAGCCAAGAGACCCAGTACTTC. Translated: CASSLISQETQYF. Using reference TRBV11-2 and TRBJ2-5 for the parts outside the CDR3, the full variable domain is EAGVAQSPRYKIIEKRQSVAFWCNPISGHATLYWYQQILGQGPKLLIQFQNNGVVDDSQLPKDRFSAERLKGVDSTLKIQPAKLEDSAVYLCASSLISQETQYFGPGTRLLVL.

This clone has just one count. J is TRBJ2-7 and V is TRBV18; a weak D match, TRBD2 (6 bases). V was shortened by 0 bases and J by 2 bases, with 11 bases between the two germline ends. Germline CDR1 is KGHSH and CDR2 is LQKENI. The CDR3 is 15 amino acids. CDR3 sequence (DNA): TGTGCCAGCTCACCACCGGACTACCCAGCCTACGAGCAGTACTTC. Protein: CASSPPDYPAYEQYF.

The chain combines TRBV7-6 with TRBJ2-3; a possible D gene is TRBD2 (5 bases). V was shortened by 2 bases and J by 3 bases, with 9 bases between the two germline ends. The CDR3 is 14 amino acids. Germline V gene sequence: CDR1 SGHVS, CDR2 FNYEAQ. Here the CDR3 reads CASSLSGGTDTQYF. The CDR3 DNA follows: TGTGCCAGCAGCTTATCCGGAGGAACAGATACGCAGTATTTT.

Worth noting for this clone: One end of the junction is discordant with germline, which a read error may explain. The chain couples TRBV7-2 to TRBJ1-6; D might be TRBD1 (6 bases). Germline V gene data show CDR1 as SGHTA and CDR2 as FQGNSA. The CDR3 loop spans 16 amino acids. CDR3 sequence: CASSLTSQGPNSPLHF. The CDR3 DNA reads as TGTGCCAGCAGCTTAACCTCACAGGGCCCTAATTCACCCCTCCATTTT.

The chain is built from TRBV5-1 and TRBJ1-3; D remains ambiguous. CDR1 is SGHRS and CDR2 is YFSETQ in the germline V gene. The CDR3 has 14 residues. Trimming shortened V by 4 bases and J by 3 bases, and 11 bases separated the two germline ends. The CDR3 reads CASSVSADGNTIYF. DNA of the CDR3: TGCGCCAGCAGCGTATCCGCGGATGGAAACACCATATATTTT.

CDR3 sequence: CASSPARGVSSGRSLKETQYF. CDR3 DNA sequence: TGCGCCAGCAGCCCAGCCCGGGGGGTGTCTAGCGGGAGGTCTCTTAAAGAGACCCAGTACTTC. The chain links TRBV5-1 to TRBJ2-5; 11 nucleotides agree with TRBD2. The CDR3 loop spans 21 amino acids. The germline V gene encodes CDR1 SGHRS and CDR2 YFSETQ. J was trimmed by 3 bases and V by 4 bases; bases with no gene match: 23.

DNA for the CDR3: TGTGCCAGCAGTTTATTGTCGAGGGTCACTGAAGCTTTCTTT. It yields the protein CASSLLSRVTEAFF. The genes are TRBV27 and TRBJ1-1, with D uncertain. V was pared by 1 base and J by 4 bases, with 10 bases between. The CDR3 runs to 14 residues. Germline V gene lookup returns CDR1 MNHEY and CDR2 SMNVEV (reference sequence).

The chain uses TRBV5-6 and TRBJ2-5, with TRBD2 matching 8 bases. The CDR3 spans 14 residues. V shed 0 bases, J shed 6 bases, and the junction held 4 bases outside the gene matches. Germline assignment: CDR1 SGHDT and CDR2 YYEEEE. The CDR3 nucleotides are TGTGCCAGCAGCTTGGCCTCGGGGGGGAAGACCCAGTACTTC. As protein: CASSLASGGKTQYF.

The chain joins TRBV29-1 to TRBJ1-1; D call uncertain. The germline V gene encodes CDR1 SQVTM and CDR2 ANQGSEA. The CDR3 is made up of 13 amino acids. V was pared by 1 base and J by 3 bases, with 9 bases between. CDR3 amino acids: CSVEVSVYTEAFF. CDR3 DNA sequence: TGCAGCGTTGAAGTCTCTGTGTACACTGAAGCTTTCTTT.

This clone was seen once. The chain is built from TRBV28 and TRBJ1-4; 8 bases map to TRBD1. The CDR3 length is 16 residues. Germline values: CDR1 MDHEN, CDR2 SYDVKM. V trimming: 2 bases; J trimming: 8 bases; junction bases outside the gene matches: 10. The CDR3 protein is CASSLGAGGVEEKLFF. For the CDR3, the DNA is TGTGCCAGCAGTTTAGGAGCAGGGGGCGTTGAAGAAAAACTGTTTTTT.

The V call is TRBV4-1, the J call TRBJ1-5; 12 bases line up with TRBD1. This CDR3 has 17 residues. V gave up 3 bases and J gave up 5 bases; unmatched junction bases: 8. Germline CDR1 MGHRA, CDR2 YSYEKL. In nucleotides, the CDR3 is TGCGCCAGCAGCCATCATGGGGGACAGGGGGCGTATCAGCCCCAGCATTTT. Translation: CASSHHGGQGAYQPQHF.

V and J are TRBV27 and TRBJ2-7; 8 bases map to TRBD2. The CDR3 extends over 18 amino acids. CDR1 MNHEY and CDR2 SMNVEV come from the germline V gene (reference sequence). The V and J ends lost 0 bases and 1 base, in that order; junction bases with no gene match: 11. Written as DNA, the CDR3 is TGTGCCAGCAGTTTATCGGGTCTGGGCGGGGGGCGATCCTACGAGCAGTACTTC. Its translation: CASSLSGLGGGRSYEQYF.

The CDR3 loop is CASTPIGQGINQPQHF. For the CDR3, the DNA is TGTGCCAGCACCCCTATTGGACAGGGGATCAATCAGCCCCAGCATTTT. The chain carries TRBV28 and TRBJ1-5; 9 bases map to TRBD1. The CDR3 has 16 amino acids. The V gene end was trimmed by 7 bases and the J gene end by 3 bases; junction bases not matched to a gene: 10. In germline, CDR1 is MDHEN, CDR2 SYDVKM.

CDR3 in amino acids: CASSVVEGQGVAYTF. The CDR3 DNA follows: TGTGCCAGCAGCGTAGTAGAGGGACAGGGGGTCGCCTACACCTTC. The chain is built from TRBV9 and TRBJ1-2; 11 nucleotides agree with TRBD1. The CDR3 extends over 15 amino acids. Germline trimming cut 0 bases from V and 10 bases from J; bases unmatched to any gene: 8. Germline V gene sequence: CDR1 SGDLS, CDR2 YYNGEE.

The CDR3 DNA is TGTGCCAGTAGTATAGGGGGGGGAAGGGGACTAGCCTACAATGAGCAGTTCTTC. This encodes CASSIGGGRGLAYNEQFF. This chain joins TRBV19 and TRBJ2-1, with 8 bases aligning to TRBD2. Germline loops: CDR1 LNHDA, CDR2 SQIVND (reference sequence). The length of the CDR3 is 18 residues. V trimming: 1 base; J trimming: 2 bases; junction bases outside the gene matches: 10.